This is a list of T cell receptor beta chains from one sample in a study of T-cell reconstitution after alpha-beta-depleted transplantation in children. TCRdb reanalysed the PCR reads using MiXCR and keeps one entry per CDR3 protein. This table has around 190,000 distinct CDR3 sequences, approximately 6.9% appearing once. This material consisted of PBMCs, taken before TCRalphabeta/CD19-depleted stem cell transplant. The receptors shown here come from a boy between 2 and 10 years old with acute lymphoblastic leukemia, due to receive a stem cell transplant. Both conserved end residues are part of each CDR3. The D gene is left open where the match is weak. A clone size is listed for some rows: how often the clone was seen (once, few, many), or a class if it is expanded.

clone_size: many; v_call: TRBV28; cdr3_length: 14; d_call: .; j_call: TRBJ2-7; cdr3_aa: CASSLSQGGDEQYF; cdr3_nt: TGTGCCAGCAGTTTAAGTCAGGGGGGCGACGAGCAGTACTTC
clone_size: few; v_call: TRBV20-1; cdr3_length: 14; d_call: .; j_call: TRBJ1-2; cdr3_aa: CSARDRPPNYGYTF; cdr3_nt: TGCAGTGCTAGAGACAGGCCACCTAACTATGGCTACACCTTC
clone_size: .; v_call: TRBV11-2; cdr3_length: 14; d_call: TRBD2; j_call: TRBJ2-7; cdr3_aa: CASSTTSGSYEQYF; cdr3_nt: TGTGCCAGCAGCACCACTAGCGGGAGTTACGAGCAGTACTTC
clone_size: many; v_call: TRBV6-2/TRBV6-3; cdr3_length: 16; d_call: TRBD2; j_call: TRBJ2-7; cdr3_aa: CASSYSVTSGPYEQYF; cdr3_nt: TGTGCCAGCAGTTACTCGGTTACTAGCGGGCCCTACGAGCAGTACTTC
clone_size: many; v_call: TRBV5-1; cdr3_length: 14; d_call: .; j_call: TRBJ2-4; cdr3_aa: CASSLTIDANIQYF; cdr3_nt: TGCGCCAGCAGTCTGACAATTGATGCAAACATTCAGTACTTC
clone_size: .; v_call: TRBV4-2; cdr3_length: 16; d_call: TRBD1; j_call: TRBJ2-3; cdr3_aa: CASSTGTGQRPDTQYF; cdr3_nt: TGTGCCAGCAGCACTGGGACAGGACAGCGACCAGATACGCAGTATTTT
clone_size: few; v_call: TRBV12-3/TRBV12-4; cdr3_length: 15; d_call: .; j_call: TRBJ2-3; cdr3_aa: CASSFGGGSTDTQYF; cdr3_nt: TGTGCCAGCAGTTTCGGCGGGGGCAGCACAGATACGCAGTATTTT
clone_size: many; v_call: TRBV29-1; cdr3_length: 14; d_call: .; j_call: TRBJ2-1; cdr3_aa: CSVETQAPRYEQFF; cdr3_nt: TGCAGCGTTGAAACCCAGGCCCCGCGCTATGAGCAGTTCTTC
clone_size: many; v_call: TRBV5-1; cdr3_length: 13; d_call: TRBD1; j_call: TRBJ2-1; cdr3_aa: CASSLSTGNEQFF; cdr3_nt: TGCGCCAGCAGCCTTTCGACAGGGAATGAGCAGTTCTTC
clone_size: many; v_call: TRBV12-3/TRBV12-4; cdr3_length: 15; d_call: .; j_call: TRBJ1-2; cdr3_aa: CASSPGTRANYGYTF; cdr3_nt: TGTGCCAGCAGCCCGGGGACAAGGGCGAACTATGGCTACACCTTC
clone_size: many; v_call: TRBV30; cdr3_length: 14; d_call: .; j_call: TRBJ2-2; cdr3_aa: CAWGGALNTGELFF; cdr3_nt: TGTGCCTGGGGTGGGGCCTTGAACACCGGGGAGCTGTTTTTT
clone_size: many; v_call: TRBV20-1; cdr3_length: 15; d_call: .; j_call: TRBJ2-1; cdr3_aa: CSARAFRGSYNEQFF; cdr3_nt: TGCAGTGCTAGAGCCTTCCGGGGATCCTACAATGAGCAGTTCTTC
clone_size: many; v_call: TRBV25-1; cdr3_length: 14; d_call: TRBD2; j_call: TRBJ2-1; cdr3_aa: CASTGTSGSDEQFF; cdr3_nt: TGTGCCAGCACCGGGACTAGCGGGTCCGATGAGCAGTTCTTC